This T cell receptor (beta chain) is drawn from a study of blood T cell repertoires in COVID-19. Study-wide context: Nucleic acid was either cDNA or gDNA, and it came from T cells, B-cell-depleted T cells, or PBMCs.

Trimming removed 4 bases from V and 4 bases from J, with 13 bases in between. In germline, CDR1 is MNHEY, CDR2 SVGEGT. The CDR3 is made up of 14 amino acids. Per the original data handling: The assay estimated nucleated cells by amplifying reference gene primers. The assay was immunoSEQ multiplex PCR, and TCRdb's table has in-frame clones only and misses some. V and J calls and clone size follow that table, whereas D and trimming were derived from the DNA. The repertoire has some 180,000 clones, about four fifths of them found once; the top ten carry approximately 6.9%. This chain links TRBV6-2 or TRBV6-3 with TRBJ1-2; the D gene is possibly TRBD1 (6 bases). The specimen was peripheral blood. The clonotype was recovered from a man aged 55 to 70 with acute or convalescent COVID-19. The CDR3 region is CASSLSGTIYGYTF. The CDR3 bases are TGTGCCAGCAGTTTATCCGGGACAATCTATGGCTACACCTTC.